These 27 T cell receptor beta chains came from one sample sequenced in a study of T cell changes during pregnancy in multiple sclerosis. TCRdb's copy holds only in-frame clones and misses some; the assay was immunoSEQ multiplex PCR. The data show about 58,000 clones, roughly nine tenths seen once. The sequencing used CD4+ T cells from peripheral blood mononuclear cells, collected after pregnancy. These receptors were collected from a female donor in good health, enrolled as a control in a pregnancy study.

The chain recombines TRBV7-8 with TRBJ2-5; the match to TRBD2 covers 8 bases. V dropped 0 bases and J dropped 5; count of bases not matched to a gene: 8. Germline V gives CDR1 SGHVS, CDR2 FQNEAQ. The CDR3 runs to 16 residues. The DNA for the CDR3 is TGTGCCAGCAGCTTAGCGCCGGGGACTAGGGGCGAGACCCAGTACTTC. It specifies CASSLAPGTRGETQYF.

The chain links TRBV5-1 to TRBJ1-6; D is ambiguous. Germline lookup yields CDR1 SGHRS and CDR2 YFSETQ. The CDR3 runs 15 residues. V was clipped by 0 bases and J by 7 bases, with 11 bases between them. The DNA for the CDR3 is TGCGCCAGCAGCTTGGAGTCCGCCGGGAATTCACCCCTCCACTTT. Residues: CASSLESAGNSPLHF.

This chain uses TRBV27 with TRBJ2-7; 9 bases map to TRBD1. Germline loops: CDR1 MNHEY, CDR2 SMNVEV (reference sequence). The CDR3 extends over 15 amino acids. Trimming cost V 5 bases and J 4 bases; bases outside gene matches: 9. The CDR3 nucleotides read TGTGCCAGCAGTAATTCGGGACAGGGTCCATACGAGCAGTACTTC. This translates into CASSNSGQGPYEQYF.

V gene TRBV27 combines with J gene TRBJ1-4; possible D gene TRBD1, 6 bases. The CDR3 consists of 15 residues. Trimming cost V 4 bases and J 8 bases, with 17 bases left between them. The germline CDR1 and CDR2 sequences are MNHEY and SMNVEV (reference sequence). The CDR3 DNA is TGTGCCAGCAGTTCTTTGGGCAGGGGTGGGGAAAAACTGTTTTTT. Translation gives CASSSLGRGGEKLFF.

This clone was counted between two and nine times. J is TRBJ2-1 and V is TRBV9; D possibly corresponds to TRBD1 (5 bases). Trimming left V 3 bases short and J 4 bases short, with 11 bases between. The germline CDR1 and CDR2 sequences are SGDLS and YYNGEE. The CDR3 has 14 amino acids. CDR3 DNA sequence: TGTGCCAGCAGCGGGGGCGTCACTTACAATGAGCAGTTCTTC. Its translation is CASSGGVTYNEQFF. Full variable domain (missing parts from reference TRBV9 and TRBJ2-1): DSGVTQTPKHLITATGQRVTLRCSPRSGDLSVYWYQQSLDQGLQFLIQYYNGEERAKGNILERFSAQQFPDLHSELNLSSLELGDSALYFCASSGGVTYNEQFFGPGTRLTVL.

This sequence joins TRBV4-3 and TRBJ2-5; 7 nucleotides line up with TRBD2. The CDR3 is 16 amino acids. Trimming removed 0 bases from V and 5 bases from J; junction bases left unmatched: 9. Germline V CDR1 and CDR2: LGHNA, YSLEER. The CDR3 DNA reads TGCGCCAGCAGCCAAGATTTTCGGGGGGTCGAGGAGACCCAGTACTTC. Translating gives CASSQDFRGVEETQYF.

The V call is TRBV10-3, the J call TRBJ2-3, with D possibly TRBD1 on 5 matching bases. In germline, CDR1 is ENHRY, CDR2 SYGVKD. This CDR3 is built from 13 residues. V was clipped by 6 bases and J by 4 bases, with 11 bases between them. CDR3 in amino acids: CAISSRDSDTQYF. CDR3 DNA sequence: TGTGCCATCAGCTCCAGGGATTCAGATACGCAGTATTTT.

The chain joins TRBV7-9 to TRBJ2-1, with D possibly being TRBD1 (7 bases). V dropped 3 bases and J dropped 5 bases, with 14 bases sitting between them. This CDR3 has 15 amino acids. Germline V gene sequence: CDR1 SEHNR, CDR2 FQNEAQ (reference sequence). The CDR3 nucleotides read TGTGCCAGCAGCTTGTCAGGGGGGTCACACAATGAGCAGTTCTTC. It specifies CASSLSGGSHNEQFF.

This chain connects TRBV5-1 to TRBJ2-1; TRBD2 matches 8 bases. The V segment lost 0 bases and the J segment 8 bases; nucleotides outside the gene matches: 7. This CDR3 is built from 15 residues. The germline CDR1 and CDR2 sequences are SGHRS and YFSETQ. The CDR3, as DNA: TGCGCCAGCAGCTTGGATAGGGGGACTAGGGATGAGCAGTTCTTC. Its protein is CASSLDRGTRDEQFF.

The J gene is TRBJ2-3, the V gene TRBV7-2; tentatively, D is TRBD2 (5 bases). CDR1 is SGHTA, CDR2 FQGNSA, per germline. This CDR3 region has 14 residues. V was clipped by 1 base and J by 4 bases, with 9 bases between them. The CDR3 reads CASSLESDSDTQYF. DNA of the CDR3: TGTGCCAGCAGCTTAGAGTCGGACTCAGATACGCAGTATTTT.

The genes are TRBV5-4 and TRBJ2-3, with D possibly matching TRBD1 (5 bases). CDR3 length: 15 residues. Germline assignment: CDR1 SGHNT and CDR2 YYREEE (reference sequence). V was clipped by 5 bases and J by 1 base, with 14 bases between them. This CDR3 is CASRSDPRGTDTQYF. The CDR3 DNA sequence: TGTGCCAGCAGATCCGACCCCAGGGGCACAGATACGCAGTATTTT.

Concerning this clone: Its ends do not fully match the called genes, so a read error is possible. The chain links TRBV11-2 to TRBJ1-1, with D uncertain. CDR1 SGHAT and CDR2 FQNNGV come from the germline V gene. This CDR3 is built from 12 residues. CDR3 DNA: TGTGCCAGCAGCTTAGATGTGAGGGTTCCGACCTTT. Its translation is CASSLDVRVPTF.

The rearrangement uses TRBV11-3 and TRBJ2-1, with D uncertain. Trimming removed 5 bases from V and 0 bases from J, with 11 bases in between. Per germline, CDR1 SGHNT and CDR2 YENEEA. This CDR3 region has 15 residues. The DNA of the CDR3 is TGTGCCAGCAGCCCCCGACCTAGCTCCTACAATGAGCAGTTCTTC. Its protein product is CASSPRPSSYNEQFF. Full variable domain (remainder filled in from reference TRBV11-3 and TRBJ2-1): EAGVVQSPRYKIIEKKQPVAFWCNPISGHNTLYWYLQNLGQGPELLIRYENEEAVDDSQLPKDRFSAERLKGVDSTLKIQPAELGDSAVYLCASSPRPSSYNEQFFGPGTRLTVL.

The V and J genes are TRBV5-1 and TRBJ2-2; 14 positions match TRBD2. V shed 4 bases, J shed 6 bases, and the junction held 5 bases outside the gene matches. The CDR3 is made up of 16 amino acids. Germline CDR1 is SGHRS and CDR2 is YFSETQ. CDR3 bases: TGCGCCAGCAGCCCGACTAGCGGGGGGGCGTCCGGGGAGCTGTTTTTT. It encodes CASSPTSGGASGELFF. The full variable domain, its missing parts supplied by reference TRBV5-1 and TRBJ2-2, is KAGVTQTPRYLIKTRGQQVTLSCSPISGHRSVSWYQQTPGQGLQFLFEYFSETQRNKGNFPGRFSGRQFSNSRSEMNVSTLELGDSALYLCASSPTSGGASGELFFGEGSRLTVL.

The rearrangement joins TRBV4-1 to TRBJ2-7; D not resolved. The V end lost 0 bases, the J end lost 1 base, and 13 bases lay between the germline ends. Germline V gene lookup returns CDR1 MGHRA and CDR2 YSYEKL. This CDR3 contains 16 residues. CDR3 coding DNA: TGCGCCAGCAGCCAAGAAATCATGACTGGATCCTACGAGCAGTACTTC. Translating gives CASSQEIMTGSYEQYF.

The chain carries TRBV9 and TRBJ1-5; TRBD1 is a possible D gene (5 bases). Trimming shortened V by 0 bases and J by 1 base, and 8 bases separated the two germline ends. The CDR3 sequence is 15 residues long. Germline V CDR1 and CDR2: SGDLS, YYNGEE. The chain's CDR3 is CASSVAGMSNQPQHF. In DNA form, the CDR3 reads TGTGCCAGCAGCGTAGCAGGGATGAGCAATCAGCCCCAGCATTTT.

V usage is TRBV6-1 and J usage is TRBJ2-1; 11 bases line up with TRBD2. V dropped 2 bases and J dropped 4; count of bases not matched to a gene: 4. This CDR3 region has 16 residues. Per the germline V gene, CDR1 is MNHNS and CDR2 is SASEGT. The CDR3 loop reads CASSEISGGGYNEQFF. The CDR3 DNA reads TGTGCCAGCAGTGAAATTAGCGGGGGGGGGTACAATGAGCAGTTCTTC.

The chain couples TRBV6-6 to TRBJ1-2; 8 bases are shared with TRBD1. Germline V gene sequence: CDR1 MNHNY, CDR2 SVGAGI (reference sequence). Trimming removed 5 bases from V and 7 bases from J; junction bases left unmatched: 6. The CDR3 is 13 amino acids. The CDR3 DNA follows: TGTGCCAGCAGTACAGGGGGGGTAGGTGGCTACACCTTC. Amino acids: CASSTGGVGGYTF.

The sample holds a few counts of this clone. The chain couples TRBV6-5 to TRBJ1-1; D is unresolved. CDR3 size: 15 residues. Per germline, CDR1 MNHEY and CDR2 SVGAGI. Trimming left V 8 bases short and J 1 base short, with 17 bases between. CDR3 residues: CASSLPSGTNTEAFF. CDR3 DNA sequence: TGTGCCAGCTCTCTACCGAGCGGAACGAACACTGAAGCTTTCTTT.

The genes are TRBV5-1 and TRBJ1-1; D is uncertain. Germline V gene lookup returns CDR1 SGHRS and CDR2 YFSETQ. V was pared by 2 bases and J by 0 bases, with 14 bases between. The CDR3 totals 16 residues. This CDR3 is CASSFDSSGMNTEAFF. The CDR3 nucleotides read TGCGCCAGCAGCTTTGACTCCTCCGGCATGAACACTGAAGCTTTCTTT.

The rearrangement links TRBV5-1 to TRBJ2-1, with D hard to call. This CDR3 is 14 amino acids long. Germline CDR1 and CDR2: SGHRS and YFSETQ. Trimming removed 0 bases from V and 1 base from J, with 5 bases in between. The CDR3 reads CASSLAGSYNEQFF. CDR3 sequence (DNA): TGCGCCAGCAGCTTGGCAGGTTCCTACAATGAGCAGTTCTTC.

This chain links TRBV30 with TRBJ1-4, with TRBD1 as a possible D gene (6 bases). This CDR3 is 14 amino acids long. Germline lookup yields CDR1 GTSNPN and CDR2 SVGIG (reference sequence). V dropped 5 bases and J dropped 2 bases, with 12 bases sitting between them. The CDR3 loop reads CAWAYRVTNEKLFF. DNA of the CDR3: TGTGCCTGGGCCTACAGGGTTACTAATGAAAAACTGTTTTTT.

The chain is built from TRBV20-1 and TRBJ1-1; no clear D. The CDR3 length is 11 residues. V shed 3 bases and J shed 4 bases, with 6 bases lying between them. Germline loops: CDR1 DFQATT, CDR2 SNEGSKA (reference sequence). The CDR3 loop is CSARGSTEAFF. The CDR3 nucleotides read TGCAGTGCTAGGGGGAGCACTGAAGCTTTCTTT.

The V and J genes are TRBV5-1 and TRBJ1-1, with 10 bases matching TRBD1. The CDR3 length is 14 residues. Losses at the gene ends were 4 bases for V and 4 bases for J; bases not matched to a gene: 4. Germline-derived CDR1 and CDR2 are SGHRS and YFSETQ. CDR3 loop: CASSTDRGSTEAFF. CDR3 nucleotide sequence: TGCGCCAGCAGCACGGACAGGGGGAGCACTGAAGCTTTCTTT.

This sequence joins TRBV7-2 and TRBJ1-2; maybe TRBD1 (5 bases). V gave up 5 bases and J gave up 2 bases, with 6 bases separating them. Germline values: CDR1 SGHTA, CDR2 FQGNSA. The CDR3 spans 12 residues. CDR3 sequence reads: CASSRQNYGYTF. The CDR3 region has the DNA TGTGCCAGCAGCCGACAGAACTATGGCTACACCTTC.

This chain links TRBV19 with TRBJ1-2; D not resolved. The V end was cut by 10 bases, the J end by 8 bases, with 14 bases between. CDR3 length equals 11 residues. Germline CDR1 and CDR2: LNHDA and SQIVND (reference sequence). This CDR3 reads CATSARVGYTF. The DNA for the CDR3 is TGTGCCACCTCAGCTCGGGTAGGCTACACCTTC.

This clone was counted a single time. The V gene is TRBV14, the J gene TRBJ1-2; the match to TRBD1 covers 7 bases. Trimming took 0 bases from V and 5 from J; bases not matched to a gene: 3. This CDR3 has 14 amino acids. The germline V gene encodes CDR1 SGHDN and CDR2 FVKESK. CDR3 in DNA: TGTGCCAGCAGCCAAGAGAGGGGGCCGTATGGCTACACCTTC. It translates to CASSQERGPYGYTF.